The present entry profiles one T cell receptor (beta chain) with its context. This clonotype has at least ten counts. Its antigen has not been determined. No base quality values were provided; no much bigger clone lies one nucleotide off. This sample was included in a study of T cells in Graves' hyperthyroidism and ophthalmopathy (dated by TCRdb to the late 2010s). Study-level background: Peripheral blood samples were taken at the time of initial diagnosis, prior to any treatment. The 75 to 100 discovery patients were randomly divided into training and test sets at a 7:3 ratio. After sampling, hyperthyroidism patients received methimazole starting at 30 mg daily, and ophthalmopathy patients received high-dose intravenous methylprednisolone. The paper describes TCR Vbeta CDR3 sequencing of around 130 peripheral blood samples, made up of roughly 45 ophthalmopathy patients, 70 to 75 hyperthyroidism patients and 17 progressor patients. Prospective prediction of ophthalmopathy was tested in an independent validation cohort of approximately 19 hyperthyroidism patients and 17 patients who later progressed to ophthalmopathy. TCR V-J signatures able to tell the groups apart were searched for in a discovery cohort of 100 or so patients, of whom around 42 had Graves' ophthalmopathy and around 57 had stable Graves' hyperthyroidism. In addition, the study compared T-cell repertoires in thyroid tissue and in blood from several Graves' hyperthyroidism patients. Points the paper makes about the study in general: In validation, the model predicted progression to ophthalmopathy a median of about 6 months before onset, with roughly 71% sensitivity and roughly 73% specificity. Most expanded thyroid clonotypes (frequency above 0.001) were also found in blood, which suggests that blood repertoires may mirror thyroid immune responses. Sample size was not statistically predetermined, and blinding of investigators to group allocation was not performed. Ophthalmopathy was separated from stable hyperthyroidism by a 13 V-J signature model, with approximately 86% sensitivity and roughly 81% specificity obtained in cross-validation and 80%/75% obtained in testing.

The CDR3 covers 14 residues, taking in both the cysteine and the phenylalanine. The read is trimmed to its CDR3 DNA, 42 bases read in frame from base 1. Relative to germline, V is 2 bases shorter and J is 3 bases shorter, with 8 bases between their ends. The germline V gene encodes CDR1 MGHDK and CDR2 SYGVNS. The TCR beta CDR3 regions were amplified from RNA transcripts. The TCR CDR3 was subjected to a first round of RT-PCR using the HTBI primer set and the Qiagen OneStep RT-PCR kit. A second multiplex PCR round built the libraries, followed by size selection and purification. Paired-end sequencing of the libraries was performed with 100 bp reads on an Illumina HiSeq2000. The study's own analysis went as follows. SOAPnuke was used to process the raw data, removing reads that contained adapters or uncalled bases, had a mean Phred below 15, or lacked an exact match to the constant primer or identifier. COPE v1.2.5 was used to merge high-quality paired reads, and clonotypes were defined as unique nucleotide sequences. Clonotypes were aligned to IMGT TRBV, TRBD and TRBJ reference segments using MiTCR v1.1. Analysis was restricted to V-J combinations with a frequency above 0.0001, which covered 99.2% of repertoires. The TCS score was defined as F50 (clonal expansion) divided by E x V (chaos), with BLOSUM62-based TCRdist calculated between CDR3 peptides within each V-J. Welch's t-statistics and random forest reduced some 510 V-J features to about 12, which were used in a naive Bayes classifier (R e1071). The public sequencing data were trimmed at Q25 with fastp and processed into clonotypes with MiXCR by TCRdb, which kept only in-frame beta chains. Rows are combined by CDR3 protein, so each entry shows the most common genes and DNA. TCRdb's processing, not the authors' own work, is the source of the V and J calls. For this sample the table gives hundreds of thousands of distinct CDR3 sequences, of which about an eighth were detected only once. Approximately 35% of the sample is in the top ten clones.

Ophthalmopathy patients had moderately to severely active disease, Clinical Activity Score of at least 3, NOSPECS grade of at least 4, and duration under 3 months. The study excluded patients with uncontrolled infections, other autoimmune diseases, pregnancy or lactation. Diagnoses were based on clinical symptoms, serum thyroxine and TRAb, thyroid ultrasound and orbital computed tomography. PBMCs were separated from approximately 10 ml of fresh peripheral blood using Ficoll-Paque density gradient centrifugation. Total RNA was extracted using Trizol reagent, and RNA quality was assessed on an Agilent 2100 Bioanalyzer.

The sequencing sample was made of blood. This clonotype was obtained from a woman aged 40 to 50 with Graves' ophthalmopathy. The V and J segments used are TRBV25-1 and TRBJ1-5, and possibly TRBD1, on 6 matching bases. The nucleotides read TGTGCCAGCAGTGAACAGGGGCTCAATCAGCCCCAGCATTTT. Its protein is CASSEQGLNQPQHF.